A single T cell receptor (beta chain) is shown here with its context. Its antigen is still unknown. TCRdb's copy holds only in-frame clones and misses some; the assay was immunoSEQ multiplex PCR. In the table there are roughly 1 million clones, approximately 80% of which are singletons. This sample was included in a study of shared clonotypes between healthy human individuals. Overall study findings and caveats: Among a handful of donors, about 5% of naive CD4 clonotypes were found in common.

Trimming cost V 4 bases and J 0 bases; bases outside gene matches: 5. The germline gives CDR1 SGHAT, CDR2 FQNNGV. The CDR3 is made up of 15 amino acids. This clonotype was sampled from a man in his late teens or twenties in good health. Some clones in this sample may be carry-over from other donors' samples. Sequenced input: memory CD4+ T cells from PBMCs. Subset in this sample: CD45RA-negative fraction. The chain recombines TRBV11-2 with TRBJ2-7; 8 bases align to TRBD1. This CDR3 is CASSSGQGGSYEQYF. The CDR3 DNA sequence: TGTGCCAGCAGCTCTGGACAGGGAGGCTCCTACGAGCAGTACTTC.